This TCR beta chain appears in the sequencing data of a study of memory CD8 T cells in hepatitis C reinfection. General study results and limits: With about 5 donors, public clonotype conclusions could not be definitive.

The CDR3 loop spans 16 amino acids. Germline V lookup: CDR1 SEHNR, CDR2 FQNEAQ (reference sequence). Trimming removed 5 bases from V and 0 bases from J; junction bases left unmatched: 8. On this clone itself: The antigen is undetermined.

As to time point: peak reinfection, 3 to 8 weeks after reinfection detection. Sorted cells were sequenced directly ex vivo without any in vitro expansion. Method: immunoSEQ multiplex PCR; TCRdb's copy keeps in-frame clones and lacks some. The data contain 40,000 to 45,000 clones, approximately 87% of them singletons. What was sequenced was naive CD8+ T cells sorted from blood. This TCR was sampled from a man between 18 and 35 years old with hepatitis C virus infection. The V gene is TRBV7-9, the J gene TRBJ1-2; 8 bases agree with TRBD1. DNA for the CDR3: TGTGCCAGCAGCCTATCAGGGGGCGAAGCTAACTATGGCTACACCTTC. This codes for CASSLSGGEANYGYTF.